The 13 T cell receptor beta chains presented below share a single source sample, sequenced in a study of blood T cell repertoires in COVID-19. Sequencing was performed with immunoSEQ multiplex PCR; in TCRdb, only in-frame clones are kept and a portion is missing. Here the sample spans tens of thousands of clones, over 75% being singletons. Material: peripheral blood. These receptors were obtained from a woman in her sixties or seventies with acute or convalescent COVID-19.

The CDR3 loop is CASTKGQGGELFF. DNA of the CDR3: TGTGCCAGCACCAAGGGGCAGGGCGGGGAGCTGTTTTTT. The chain uses TRBV25-1 and TRBJ2-2, with a tentative D call TRBD1 (5 bases). The germline CDR1 and CDR2 sequences are MGHDK and SYGVNS. This CDR3 has 13 residues. Trimming pared 7 bases from V and 7 bases from J, leaving 13 bases between.

The genes are TRBV11-3 and TRBJ2-3, with 7 bases matching TRBD1. J gave up 1 base and V 5 bases, and 12 bases lay outside the gene matches. The CDR3 extends over 17 amino acids. In germline, CDR1 is SGHNT, CDR2 YENEEA. The CDR3, as DNA: TGTGCCAGCAGCCTAAAGTTCTTCGGGACAGGCACAGATACGCAGTATTTT. This sequence encodes CASSLKFFGTGTDTQYF. The full variable domain, rest sourced from reference TRBV11-3 and TRBJ2-3, is EAGVVQSPRYKIIEKKQPVAFWCNPISGHNTLYWYLQNLGQGPELLIRYENEEAVDDSQLPKDRFSAERLKGVDSTLKIQPAELGDSAVYLCASSLKFFGTGTDTQYFGPGTRLTVL.

This chain joins TRBV18 and TRBJ2-7, with D maybe TRBD1 (5 bases). CDR1 and CDR2 from the germline V gene are KGHSH and LQKENI. Trimming removed 9 bases from V and 1 base from J, with 19 bases in between. This CDR3 is built from 15 residues. The CDR3 here is CASGAGPSKSYEQYV. The CDR3 coding sequence is TGTGCCAGTGGGGCAGGCCCATCCAAATCCTACGAGCAGTACGTC.

V usage is TRBV2 and J usage is TRBJ2-2, with a possible D match to TRBD1 (6 bases). V shed 5 bases and J shed 4 bases, with 20 bases lying between them. CDR3 length: 17 residues. Germline-derived CDR1 and CDR2 are SNHLY and FYNNEI. The CDR3 region is CASSTFARGSVTGELFF. For the CDR3, the DNA is TGTGCCAGCAGTACCTTCGCCAGGGGTTCGGTCACCGGGGAGCTGTTTTTT.

This chain uses TRBV3-1 (or the pseudogene TRBV3-2) with TRBJ2-1; the match to TRBD2 covers 7 bases. The CDR3 sequence is 17 residues long. Germline CDR1 LGHDT, CDR2 YNNKEL (reference sequence). Germline trimming cut 0 bases from V and 4 bases from J; bases unmatched to any gene: 9. CDR3 amino acids: CASSQDLLAVNYNEQFF. The CDR3 DNA is TGTGCCAGCAGCCAAGATCTCCTAGCGGTAAATTACAATGAGCAGTTCTTC.

The rearrangement links TRBV6-2 or TRBV6-3 to TRBJ1-6; maybe TRBD1 (6 bases). V was clipped by 2 bases and J by 5 bases, with 7 bases between them. Germline CDR1 reads MNHEY; CDR2 reads SVGEGT. This CDR3 has 14 amino acids. The DNA for the CDR3 is TGTGCCAGCAGTTACGACAGGAATAATTCACCCCTCCACTTT. This codes for CASSYDRNNSPLHF.

The CDR3 DNA sequence: TGTGCCAGCAGTTTTCTATCTAGCGGGGGCACAGATACGCAGTATTTT. This sequence encodes CASSFLSSGGTDTQYF. This rearrangement joins TRBV27 to TRBJ2-3, with 9 bases identical to TRBD2. J lost 1 base, V lost 3 bases, and 5 bases had no gene match. Germline lookup yields CDR1 MNHEY and CDR2 SMNVEV (reference sequence). This CDR3 has 16 amino acids.

The rearrangement joins TRBV7-8 to TRBJ2-7; the D gene is possibly TRBD1 (5 bases). Trimming cost V 1 base and J 3 bases, with 16 bases left between them. Germline V gene sequence: CDR1 SGHVS, CDR2 FQNEAQ. This CDR3 spans 16 amino acids. Here the CDR3 DNA reads TGTGCCAGCAGCTTAGTCCAGGGATTGCGGAGCTACGAGCAGTACGTC. Protein sequence: CASSLVQGLRSYEQYV.

The genes are TRBV10-2 and TRBJ1-2; TRBD1 aligns across 9 bases. The CDR3 runs to 11 residues. Trimming cost V 8 bases and J 10 bases; bases outside gene matches: 5. The germline CDR1 and CDR2 sequences are WSHSY and SAAADI. The CDR3 here is CASGQGWYYTF. Written as DNA, the CDR3 is TGCGCCAGCGGACAGGGGTGGTACTACACCTTC.

J is TRBJ1-5 and V is TRBV9; 7 positions match TRBD1. J lost 0 bases, V lost 4 bases, and 4 bases had no gene match. The CDR3 is made up of 15 amino acids. Germline loops: CDR1 SGDLS, CDR2 YYNGEE. The CDR3 nucleotides are TGTGCCAGCAGCCGACAGGGTTATAGCAATCAGCCCCAGCATTTT. It yields the protein CASSRQGYSNQPQHF.

In DNA form, the CDR3 reads TGCGCCAGCAGCCCCCTTAGGGGGACAGGGGTAGGCGAGCAGTACGTC. Amino acids: CASSPLRGTGVGEQYV. The J gene is TRBJ2-7, the V gene TRBV4-1, with 10 positions matching TRBD1. J gave up 6 bases and V 4 bases, and 12 bases lay outside the gene matches. Per the germline V gene, CDR1 is MGHRA and CDR2 is YSYEKL. The CDR3 runs 16 residues.

The J gene is TRBJ1-1, the V gene TRBV19; 8 nucleotides match TRBD1. Germline V gives CDR1 LNHDA, CDR2 SQIVND (reference sequence). The CDR3 has 14 amino acids. V was clipped by 1 base and J by 5 bases; unmatched bases: 3. The CDR3 here is CASSIAQGVTEAFF. The CDR3 coding sequence is TGTGCCAGTAGTATAGCACAGGGGGTTACTGAAGCTTTCTTT.

The CDR3 DNA sequence: TGTGCCAGCAGCTTAACCCCAGTGTCGTACCAAGAGACCCAGTACTTC. This translates into CASSLTPVSYQETQYF. The gene calls are TRBV5-6 and TRBJ2-5; the D is unclear. V lost 2 bases, J lost 0 bases, and 14 bases lay in between. This CDR3 has 16 amino acids. CDR1 and CDR2 (germline): SGHDT, YYEEEE.